The source of this T cell receptor beta chain is a study of blood T cell repertoires in COVID-19. Study-wide background: COVID-19 samples collected from the United States, Italy and Spain covered acute and convalescent phases. PBMCs, B-cell-depleted T cells, or T cells were the source of the cDNA or gDNA that made up the material.

This clone has only a few counts. V trimming: 6 bases; J trimming: 2 bases; junction bases outside the gene matches: 4. Germline values: CDR1 LNHDA, CDR2 SQIVND (reference sequence). This CDR3 has 14 residues. The authors' processing: Nucleated cell number was recorded as an estimate derived from reference gene primer amplification. Measured with immunoSEQ multiplex PCR; TCRdb has only the in-frame clones, and not every one. Clonal size and the V and J genes are those of that table, whereas D and trimming came from the DNA. The sample has under 65,000 clones, roughly 90% seen once; the top ten hold approximately 5%.

Input material: peripheral blood. This receptor was obtained from a man at least 80 years old in a cohort sampled during active COVID-19. The chain carries TRBV19 and TRBJ2-7; 10 nucleotides agree with TRBD2. CDR3 residues: CASRSGGGAYEQYF. In DNA, the CDR3 is TGTGCCAGTAGAAGCGGGGGGGGCGCCTACGAGCAGTACTTC. Full variable domain (missing parts from reference TRBV19 and TRBJ2-7): DGGITQSPKYLFRKEGQNVTLSCEQNLNHDAMYWYRQDPGQGLRLIYYSQIVNDFQKGDIAEGYSVSREKKESFPLTVTSAQKNPTAFYLCASRSGGGAYEQYFGPGTRLTVT.